The 2 T cell receptor beta chains presented below share a single source sample, sequenced in a study of blood T cells in healthy people across ages. Combining a sample-barcoded 5' primer with a J-beta primer mix, a second PCR ran for roughly 7 to 11 cycles. Each CDR3 protein is one row after TCRdb ran MiXCR on the 5' RACE reads. The table lists about 1.7 million distinct CDR3 sequences, 28% of them singletons. The sequenced sample was blood. These receptors all come from a woman aged 25-40 years in good health.

The CDR3 DNA is TGTGCCAGCTCACCGAATCAGGGCGATGAGCAGTTCTTC. Amino acids: CASSPNQGDEQFF. V and J are TRBV18 and TRBJ2-1, with TRBD1 as a possible D gene (5 bases). Trimming took off 3 bases at V and 8 bases at J, with 11 bases between the two ends. The CDR3 runs to 13 residues. The V gene's germline CDR1 is KGHSH and CDR2 LQKENI.

The chain combines TRBV11-2 with TRBJ1-4; TRBD1 matches 7 bases. V lost 5 bases and J lost 4; bases outside the gene matches: 4. Looked up from germline, CDR1 is SGHAT and CDR2 is FQNNGV. The CDR3 covers 14 residues. The CDR3 loop is CASSRGGGNEKLFF. The CDR3 bases are TGTGCCAGCAGCCGAGGGGGCGGTAATGAAAAACTGTTTTTT.